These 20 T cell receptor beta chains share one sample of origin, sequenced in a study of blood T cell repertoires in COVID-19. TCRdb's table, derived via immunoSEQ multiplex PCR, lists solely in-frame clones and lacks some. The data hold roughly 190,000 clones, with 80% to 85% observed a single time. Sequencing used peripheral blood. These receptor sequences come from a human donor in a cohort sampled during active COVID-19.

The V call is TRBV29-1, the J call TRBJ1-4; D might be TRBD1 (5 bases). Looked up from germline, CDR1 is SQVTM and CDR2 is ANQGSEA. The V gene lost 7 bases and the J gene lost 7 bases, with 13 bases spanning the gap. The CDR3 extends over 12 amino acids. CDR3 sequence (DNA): TGCAGCGCAAAAGGGGATCGTGAAAAACTGTTTTTT. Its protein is CSAKGDREKLFF.

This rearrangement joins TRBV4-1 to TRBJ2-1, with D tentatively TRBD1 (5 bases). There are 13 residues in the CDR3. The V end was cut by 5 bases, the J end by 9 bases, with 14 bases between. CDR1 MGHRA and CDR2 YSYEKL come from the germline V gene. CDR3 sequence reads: CASSLTANPEQFF. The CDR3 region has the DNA TGCGCCAGCAGCTTGACAGCTAACCCTGAGCAGTTCTTC.

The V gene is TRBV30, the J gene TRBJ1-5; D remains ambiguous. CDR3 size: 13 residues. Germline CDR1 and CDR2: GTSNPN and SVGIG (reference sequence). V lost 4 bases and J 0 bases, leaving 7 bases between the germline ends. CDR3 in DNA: TGTGCCTGGAACAGAGATAGCAATCAGCCCCAGCATTTT. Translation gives CAWNRDSNQPQHF.

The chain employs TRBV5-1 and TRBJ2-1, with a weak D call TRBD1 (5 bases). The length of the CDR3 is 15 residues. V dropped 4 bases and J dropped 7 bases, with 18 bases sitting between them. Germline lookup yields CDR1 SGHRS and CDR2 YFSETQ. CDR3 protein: CASSRDRYYTNEQFF. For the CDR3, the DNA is TGCGCCAGCAGCCGCGACAGATACTACACGAATGAGCAGTTCTTC.

CDR3 residues: CASSLVVVAGVYEQYF. The CDR3 DNA is TGTGCCAGCAGCTTAGTGGTGGTAGCGGGAGTATACGAGCAGTACTTC. This chain links TRBV7-2 with TRBJ2-7, with 9 bases matching TRBD2. V lost 1 base and J lost 4; bases outside the gene matches: 8. The CDR3 sequence is 16 residues long. CDR1 SGHTA and CDR2 FQGNSA come from the germline V gene.

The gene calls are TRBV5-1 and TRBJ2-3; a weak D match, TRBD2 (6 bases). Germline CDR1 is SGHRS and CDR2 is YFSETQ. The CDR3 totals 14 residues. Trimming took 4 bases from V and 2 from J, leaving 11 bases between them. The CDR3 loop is CASSLGGNTDTQYF. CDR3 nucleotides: TGCGCCAGCAGCCTGGGCGGGAACACAGATACGCAGTATTTT.

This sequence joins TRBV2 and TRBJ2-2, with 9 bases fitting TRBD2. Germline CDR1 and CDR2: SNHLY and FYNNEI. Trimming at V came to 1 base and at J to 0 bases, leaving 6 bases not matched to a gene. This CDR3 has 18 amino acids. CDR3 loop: CASSEGTSDRSNTGELFF. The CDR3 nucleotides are TGTGCCAGCAGTGAAGGGACTAGCGACCGATCGAACACCGGGGAGCTGTTTTTT.

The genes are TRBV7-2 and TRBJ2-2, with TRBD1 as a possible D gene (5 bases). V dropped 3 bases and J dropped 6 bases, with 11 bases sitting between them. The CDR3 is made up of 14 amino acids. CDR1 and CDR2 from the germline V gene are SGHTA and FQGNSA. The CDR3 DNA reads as TGTGCCAGCAGCTTGGCAGGGATGGCCGGGGAGCTGTTTTTT. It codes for CASSLAGMAGELFF. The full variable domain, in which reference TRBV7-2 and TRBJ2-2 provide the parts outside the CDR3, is GAGVSQSPSNKVTEKGKDVELRCDPISGHTALYWYRQSLGQGLEFLIYFQGNSAPDKSGLPSDRFSAERTGGSVSTLTIQRTQQEDSAVYLCASSLAGMAGELFFGEGSRLTVL.

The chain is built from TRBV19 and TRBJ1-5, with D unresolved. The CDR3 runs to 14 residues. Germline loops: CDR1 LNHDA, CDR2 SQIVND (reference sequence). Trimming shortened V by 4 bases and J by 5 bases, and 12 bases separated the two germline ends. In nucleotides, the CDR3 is TGTGCCAGTAGTAGAGTGTTGTCACATCAGCCCCAGCATTTT. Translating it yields CASSRVLSHQPQHF.

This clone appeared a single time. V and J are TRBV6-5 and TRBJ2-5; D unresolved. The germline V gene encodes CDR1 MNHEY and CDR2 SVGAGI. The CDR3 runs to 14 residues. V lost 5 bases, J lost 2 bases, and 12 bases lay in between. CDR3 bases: TGTGCCAGCAGTCCCCTAGTGACTCAAGAGACCCAGTACTTC. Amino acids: CASSPLVTQETQYF.

Here the CDR3 DNA reads TGTGCCCAGGGGGTGGGGGCCTCAACCGTTCGAGGCTACACCTTC. As protein: CAQGVGASTVRGYTF. This chain links TRBV30 with TRBJ1-2; 7 bases align to TRBD1. CDR1 is GTSNPN and CDR2 is SVGIG in the germline V gene (reference sequence). The CDR3 is 15 amino acids. The J segment lost 8 bases and the V segment lost 8 bases, leaving 20 bases of the junction unmatched.

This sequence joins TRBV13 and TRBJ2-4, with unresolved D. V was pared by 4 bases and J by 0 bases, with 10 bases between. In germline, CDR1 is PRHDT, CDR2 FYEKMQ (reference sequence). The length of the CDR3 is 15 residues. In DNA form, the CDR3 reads TGTGCCAGCAGCTCCCTCTGGGCAGCCAAAAACATTCAGTACTTC. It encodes CASSSLWAAKNIQYF.

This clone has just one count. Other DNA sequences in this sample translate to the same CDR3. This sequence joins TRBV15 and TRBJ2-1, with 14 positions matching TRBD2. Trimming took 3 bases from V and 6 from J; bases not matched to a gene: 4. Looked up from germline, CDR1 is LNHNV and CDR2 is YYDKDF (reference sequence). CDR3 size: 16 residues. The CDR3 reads CATSRDGLAGGNEQFF. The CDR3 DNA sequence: TGTGCCACCAGCAGGGATGGACTAGCGGGAGGCAATGAGCAGTTCTTC.

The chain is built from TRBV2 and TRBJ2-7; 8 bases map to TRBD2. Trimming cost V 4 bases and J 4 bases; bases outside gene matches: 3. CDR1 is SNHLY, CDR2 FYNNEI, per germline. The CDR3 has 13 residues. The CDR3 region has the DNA TGTGCCAGCAGTGCAGCGGGGGCTTACGAGCAGTACGTC. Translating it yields CASSAAGAYEQYV.

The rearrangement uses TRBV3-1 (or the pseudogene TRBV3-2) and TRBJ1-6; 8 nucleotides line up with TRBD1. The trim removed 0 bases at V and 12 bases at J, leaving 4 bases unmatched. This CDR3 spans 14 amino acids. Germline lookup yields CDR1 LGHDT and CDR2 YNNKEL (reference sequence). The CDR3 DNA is TGTGCCAGCAGCCAAGATGGACAGGGCTTACCCCTCCACTTT. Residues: CASSQDGQGLPLHF.

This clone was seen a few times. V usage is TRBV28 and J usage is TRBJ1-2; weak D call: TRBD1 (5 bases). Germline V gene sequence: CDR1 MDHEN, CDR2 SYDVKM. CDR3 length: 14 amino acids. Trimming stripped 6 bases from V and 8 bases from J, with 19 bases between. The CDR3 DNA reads TGTGCCAGCAGCTCGTGGGGGGGAGGGCAAGGCTACACCTTC. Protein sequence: CASSSWGGGQGYTF.

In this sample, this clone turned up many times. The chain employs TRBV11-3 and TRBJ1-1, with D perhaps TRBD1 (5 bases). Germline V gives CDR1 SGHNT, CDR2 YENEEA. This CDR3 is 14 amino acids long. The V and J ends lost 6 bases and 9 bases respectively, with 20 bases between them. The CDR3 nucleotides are TGTGCCAGCAGTCTTCTCCCAAGGGGTTGGAAAGCTTTCTTT. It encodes CASSLLPRGWKAFF.

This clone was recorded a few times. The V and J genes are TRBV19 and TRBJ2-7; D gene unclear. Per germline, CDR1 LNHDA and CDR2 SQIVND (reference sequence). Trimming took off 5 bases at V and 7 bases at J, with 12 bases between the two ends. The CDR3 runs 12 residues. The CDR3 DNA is TGTGCCAGTAGTTTTCACGGTAAAGAGCAGTACTTC. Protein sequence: CASSFHGKEQYF. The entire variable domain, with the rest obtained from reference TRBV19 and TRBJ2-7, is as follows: DGGITQSPKYLFRKEGQNVTLSCEQNLNHDAMYWYRQDPGQGLRLIYYSQIVNDFQKGDIAEGYSVSREKKESFPLTVTSAQKNPTAFYLCASSFHGKEQYFGPGTRLTVT.

The CDR3 DNA sequence: TGTGCCAGCAGCCTCGGACTAGCGGGGGTTACGCAGTATTTT. Translated, it gives CASSLGLAGVTQYF. The chain links TRBV7-2 to TRBJ2-3; 13 bases align to TRBD2. CDR3 length: 14 residues. In germline, CDR1 is SGHTA, CDR2 FQGNSA. V lost 5 bases and J lost 8; bases outside the gene matches: 4.

The CDR3 region has the DNA TGCGCCAGCAGCACCAGACAGGCCCTCAACACTGAAGCTTTCTTT. Translation: CASSTRQALNTEAFF. This chain uses TRBV4-1 with TRBJ1-1, with a tentative D call TRBD1 (6 bases). The CDR3 sequence is 15 residues long. The germline CDR1 and CDR2 sequences are MGHRA and YSYEKL. V was clipped by 5 bases and J by 2 bases, with 15 bases between them.